The clone carrying this TCR beta chain was seen more than once but under ten times. The CDR3 sequence is 15 residues long. These data originate in a study of blood T cells in healthy people across ages. The authors ran a second PCR of 7 to 11 cycles using a sample-barcoded 5' primer and a J-beta primer mix. TCRdb fed the 5' RACE reads into MiXCR, producing one record per CDR3 protein. Among hundreds of thousands of distinct CDR3 sequences, more than 45% were seen once, and the ten largest hold 22%. The chain employs TRBV21-1 and TRBJ1-2; the DNA was not compared with TRBD1, the D call given in the table. TRBV21-1 is reported as a pseudogene. Input material: blood. The receptor was isolated from a man aged 30 to 45 in good health. CDR3 sequence reads: CASSKKLFRVGGYTF. As DNA, the CDR3 is TGTGCCAGCAGCAAAAAACTTTTCCGGGTTGGTGGCTACACCTTC.